Reported below is one T cell receptor (beta chain). The data derive from a study of shared clonotypes between healthy human individuals. Deletions cut 6 bases from V and 4 bases from J, with 18 bases between. The CDR3 loop spans 14 amino acids. Germline assignment: CDR1 SQVTM and CDR2 ANQGSEA. Using immunoSEQ multiplex PCR, the repertoire was profiled, and TCRdb retains in-frame clones only, with some absent. The table lists about 2.4 million clones, more than 80% of them singletons, with 0.13% to 0.15% in the top ten. This clonotype was obtained from a man between 18 and 35 years old in good health. The specimen sequenced was naive CD4+ T cells sorted from blood. Specified subset: CD45RA+ positively selected. This chain joins TRBV29-1 and TRBJ1-2, with D perhaps TRBD1 (6 bases). This chain's CDR3 is CSVGSAGASYGYTF. Here the CDR3 DNA reads TGCAGCGTGGGTTCCGCGGGGGCGAGCTATGGCTACACCTTC.